The next 14 T cell receptor beta chains were all read from a single sample in a study of blood T cell repertoires in COVID-19. The repertoire was sequenced with immunoSEQ multiplex PCR; TCRdb's copy has only in-frame clones and lacks some. The repertoire includes approximately 110,000 clones, roughly 88% of them detected once, and under 8% sits in the top ten. Sequencing was done on a sample of peripheral blood. The receptors originated from an elderly woman with active or convalescent COVID-19.

The rearrangement links TRBV28 to TRBJ2-3; TRBD2 agrees at 9 bases. The germline V gene has CDR1 MDHEN and CDR2 SYDVKM. This CDR3 is 17 amino acids long. V was clipped by 1 base and J by 6 bases; unmatched bases: 11. CDR3 DNA sequence: TGTGCCAGCAGTTTATTGGTTAGCGGGAGCGGGGGGGATACGCAGTATTTT. Protein sequence: CASSLLVSGSGGDTQYF.

V and J are TRBV19 and TRBJ2-1; TRBD2 matches at 8 bases. CDR1 is LNHDA, CDR2 SQIVND, per germline (reference sequence). Germline trimming cut 7 bases from V and 7 bases from J; bases unmatched to any gene: 6. The CDR3 consists of 13 residues. CDR3 nucleotides: TGTGCCAGTAAGACAGCGGGAGCGAATGAGCAGTTCTTC. It specifies CASKTAGANEQFF.

This clone occurred a few times. The rearrangement links TRBV11-2 to TRBJ2-7; possible D gene TRBD1, 5 bases. The CDR3 runs 15 residues. Trimming pared 7 bases from V and 0 bases from J, leaving 16 bases between. Germline V gives CDR1 SGHAT, CDR2 FQNNGV. DNA for the CDR3: TGTGCCAGCAACAACGACGGCCAGGGCTCCTACGAGCAGTACTTC. As protein: CASNNDGQGSYEQYF.

The rearrangement uses TRBV15 and TRBJ1-1; 8 positions match TRBD1. Losses at the gene ends were 2 bases for V and 4 bases for J; bases not matched to a gene: 6. The CDR3 covers 15 residues. Germline values: CDR1 LNHNV, CDR2 YYDKDF (reference sequence). CDR3 protein: CATSRKQGVVTEAFF. In DNA, the CDR3 is TGTGCCACCAGCAGAAAACAGGGGGTGGTCACTGAAGCTTTCTTT.

The CDR3 protein is CASSFSTSGTDTQYF. CDR3 coding DNA: TGTGCCAGCAGCTTCTCGACTAGCGGCACAGATACGCAGTATTTT. The chain couples TRBV7-3 to TRBJ2-3, with 8 nucleotides matching TRBD2. CDR3 size: 15 residues. Unmatched junction bases numbered 3, after V lost 3 bases and J lost 1 base. Germline CDR1 and CDR2: SGHTA and FQGTGA.

The chain couples TRBV10-2 to TRBJ2-3; tentative D call: TRBD2 (5 bases). In germline, CDR1 is WSHSY, CDR2 SAAADI. CDR3 length equals 14 residues. Trimming removed 6 bases at V and 7 bases at J, with 17 bases between. The CDR3 DNA is TGCGCCAGCAGCGGCCCAAGCGGAAAGAATACGCAGTATTTT. It specifies CASSGPSGKNTQYF.

The chain couples TRBV7-9 to TRBJ2-1; D possibly corresponds to TRBD2 (8 bases). Trimming took off 6 bases at V and 7 bases at J, with 19 bases between the two ends. CDR1 and CDR2 from the germline V gene are SEHNR and FQNEAQ (reference sequence). There are 15 residues in the CDR3. The CDR3 DNA sequence: TGTGCCAGCAGACGTCGGGAGGGGGCGAAGAATGAGCAGTTCTTC. This codes for CASRRREGAKNEQFF.

The chain is built from TRBV27 and TRBJ1-5, with 12 bases fitting TRBD1. CDR1 and CDR2 (germline): MNHEY, SMNVEV (reference sequence). The CDR3 runs to 18 residues. V lost 5 bases to trimming and J lost 0 bases; unmatched junction nucleotides: 8. CDR3 amino acids: CASSPGTGGPYSNQPQHF. The DNA for the CDR3 is TGTGCCAGCAGTCCCGGGACAGGGGGCCCCTATAGCAATCAGCCCCAGCATTTT.

This chain connects TRBV10-3 to TRBJ1-4; TRBD1 agrees at 7 bases. This CDR3 is built from 16 residues. CDR1 and CDR2 (germline): ENHRY, SYGVKD. J was trimmed by 7 bases and V by 0 bases; bases with no gene match: 8. In nucleotides, the CDR3 is TGTGCCATCAGTGAGTCCCCGGCAGGGGGGAGTGAAAAACTGTTTTTT. Translated: CAISESPAGGSEKLFF.

This chain uses TRBV30 with TRBJ1-5; 8 bases match TRBD1. Germline V gene data show CDR1 as GTSNPN and CDR2 as SVGIG (reference sequence). The junction had 4 bases not matched to a gene; V was cut back by 3 bases and J by 0 bases. The CDR3 totals 15 residues. The chain's CDR3 is CAWRNQGASNQPQHF. The CDR3 nucleotides are TGTGCCTGGAGGAACCAGGGGGCTAGCAATCAGCCCCAGCATTTT.

V and J are TRBV5-4 and TRBJ2-1; D possibly corresponds to TRBD2 (5 bases). Germline V gene data show CDR1 as SGHNT and CDR2 as YYREEE (reference sequence). The V end lost 4 bases, the J end lost 10 bases, and 9 bases lay between the germline ends. The CDR3 totals 11 residues. The CDR3, as DNA: TGTGCCAGCAGCCTAACGGGAGAGCAGTTCTTC. Its translation is CASSLTGEQFF.

The V and J genes are TRBV30 and TRBJ2-2; 7 bases map to TRBD2. Germline loops: CDR1 GTSNPN, CDR2 SVGIG (reference sequence). This CDR3 has 14 amino acids. V lost 3 bases and J lost 6; bases outside the gene matches: 7. The CDR3 coding sequence is TGTGCCTGGAGGCTAAGACTAGCAGCCGGGGAGCTGTTTTTT. Residues: CAWRLRLAAGELFF.

J is TRBJ2-3 and V is TRBV7-9; TRBD1 matches 7 bases. CDR3 length: 15 amino acids. V was pared by 2 bases and J by 3 bases, with 5 bases of the junction left unmatched. Germline CDR1 is SEHNR and CDR2 is FQNEAQ (reference sequence). The CDR3 DNA reads as TGTGCCAGCAGCTTACAAGGGGGCGCGACAGATACGCAGTATTTT. Protein: CASSLQGGATDTQYF.

The chain joins TRBV27 to TRBJ2-2; D not resolved. V lost 3 bases and J 5 bases, leaving 7 bases between the germline ends. The CDR3 contains 13 residues. CDR1 and CDR2 (germline): MNHEY, SMNVEV (reference sequence). The CDR3 region is CASSFITTGELFF. CDR3 nucleotides: TGTGCCAGCAGTTTTATAACTACCGGGGAGCTGTTTTTT.